One and the same sample provided the 24 T cell receptor beta chains below, sequenced in a study of PD-L1 blockade in urothelial cancer. The assay was immunoSEQ multiplex PCR, and TCRdb's table has in-frame clones only and misses some. The sample shows 70,000 or so clones, 80% to 85% of them seen only once. This material consisted of PBMCs, taken around atezolizumab (anti-PD-L1) treatment. The receptors were gathered from a man between 65 and 79 years old with urothelial cancer.

The chain is built from TRBV5-1 and TRBJ1-2; D gene uncertain. Germline V lookup: CDR1 SGHRS, CDR2 YFSETQ. The CDR3 is 14 residues long. The V end lost 0 bases, the J end lost 8 bases, and 14 bases lay between the germline ends. In DNA form, the CDR3 reads TGCGCCAGCAGCTTGGAACCAGGCCGGGGAGGCTACACCTTC. Its translation is CASSLEPGRGGYTF.

The rearrangement links TRBV7-9 to TRBJ2-7, with TRBD2 identical over 8 bases. The CDR3 contains 14 residues. Germline CDR1 is SEHNR and CDR2 is FQNEAQ (reference sequence). V lost 4 bases and J lost 7; bases outside the gene matches: 9. The CDR3 here is CASSYHSGTEEQYF. CDR3 bases: TGTGCCAGCAGCTATCATAGCGGGACGGAGGAGCAGTACTTC.

The CDR3 DNA reads TGTGCCAGCAGCCCAAGCAGGGGTGCGGAAGATACGCAGTATTTT. Translation: CASSPSRGAEDTQYF. The V gene is TRBV2, the J gene TRBJ2-3, with TRBD1 as a possible D gene (6 bases). CDR1 and CDR2 from the germline V gene are SNHLY and FYNNEI. V lost 6 bases and J 5 bases, leaving 18 bases between the germline ends. The CDR3 length is 15 residues. Complete variable domain (other parts from reference TRBV2 and TRBJ2-3): EPEVTQTPSHQVTQMGQEVILRCVPISNHLYFYWYRQILGQKVEFLVSFYNNEISEKSEIFDDQFSVERPDGSNFTLKIRSTKLEDSAMYFCASSPSRGAEDTQYFGPGTRLTVL.

The table lists this clone with a few counts. This chain links TRBV4-2 with TRBJ2-1; TRBD2 is a possible D gene (7 bases). The V gene lost 5 bases and the J gene lost 8 bases, with 19 bases spanning the gap. Germline V gene data show CDR1 as LGHNA and CDR2 as YNFKEQ. This CDR3 has 15 amino acids. CDR3 in amino acids: CASSSHGGRKDEQFF. In nucleotides, the CDR3 is TGTGCCAGCAGCTCACACGGGGGGCGCAAGGATGAGCAGTTCTTC.

This clone occurred once. This chain links TRBV28 with TRBJ2-4; 8 nucleotides agree with TRBD1. The CDR3 length is 14 residues. With V trimmed by 7 bases and J by 6 bases, 8 bases remained unmatched. Germline V gives CDR1 MDHEN, CDR2 SYDVKM. The CDR3 sequence is CASNPPDRGNIQYF. The CDR3 coding sequence is TGTGCCAGCAACCCGCCTGACAGGGGAAACATTCAGTACTTC. The variable domain in full, completed from reference TRBV28 and TRBJ2-4, reads DVKVTQSSRYLVKRTGEKVFLECVQDMDHENMFWYRQDPGLGLRLIYFSYDVKMKEKGDIPEGYSVSREKKERFSLILESASTNQTSMYLCASNPPDRGNIQYFGAGTRLSVL.

The chain links TRBV11-2 to TRBJ2-1; 13 positions agree with TRBD2. The CDR3 covers 19 residues. The germline gives CDR1 SGHAT, CDR2 FQNNGV. V lost 5 bases, J lost 0 bases, and 10 bases stayed unmatched. The chain's CDR3 is CASSLLTSGRKGSYNEQFF. CDR3 DNA: TGTGCCAGCAGCCTGCTGACTAGCGGGAGGAAGGGCTCCTACAATGAGCAGTTCTTC.

This clone was picked up a small number of times. J is TRBJ2-3 and V is TRBV27; 7 positions agree with TRBD1. Trimming cost V 4 bases and J 1 base; bases outside gene matches: 2. CDR3 length: 14 amino acids. Germline CDR1 is MNHEY and CDR2 is SMNVEV (reference sequence). CDR3 protein: CASSWDRGTDTQYF. In nucleotides, the CDR3 is TGTGCCAGCAGTTGGGACAGAGGCACAGATACGCAGTATTTT.

The chain has TRBV7-2 and TRBJ1-3, with TRBD1 as a possible D gene (5 bases). V lost 4 bases, J lost 4 bases, and 11 bases lay in between. Germline V gives CDR1 SGHTA, CDR2 FQGNSA. The CDR3 sequence is 14 residues long. The CDR3 bases are TGTGCCAGCAGCTCGGGGGAAACGGGAAACACCATATATTTT. It specifies CASSSGETGNTIYF.

The genes are TRBV27 and TRBJ2-2, with D perhaps matching TRBD2 (5 bases). V gave up 10 bases and J gave up 4 bases, with 22 bases separating them. CDR1 and CDR2 from the germline V gene are MNHEY and SMNVEV (reference sequence). The CDR3 loop spans 16 amino acids. DNA for the CDR3: TGTGCCACCGCCCTACTCCTCGGGGAAGTCACCGGGGAGCTGTTTTTT. This gives the protein CATALLLGEVTGELFF.

The rearrangement joins TRBV9 to TRBJ1-1, with 8 positions matching TRBD1. This CDR3 is built from 15 residues. CDR1 and CDR2 from the germline V gene are SGDLS and YYNGEE. Losses at the gene ends were 4 bases for V and 1 base for J; bases not matched to a gene: 6. The CDR3 DNA reads TGTGCCAGCAGCCCTCGGACAGGGACGAACACTGAAGCTTTCTTT. This gives the protein CASSPRTGTNTEAFF.

The rearrangement joins TRBV19 to TRBJ1-5; 8 bases fit TRBD1. The CDR3 is made up of 20 amino acids. V trimming: 4 bases; J trimming: 0 bases; junction bases outside the gene matches: 17. Germline CDR1 LNHDA, CDR2 SQIVND (reference sequence). CDR3: CASSKTPHRGSSYSNQPQHF. The DNA of the CDR3 is TGTGCCAGTAGTAAAACCCCACACAGGGGGTCCTCTTATAGCAATCAGCCCCAGCATTTT.

This clone was seen once. The chain joins TRBV19 to TRBJ2-1; 9 bases are a match to TRBD2. CDR1 is LNHDA and CDR2 is SQIVND in the germline V gene (reference sequence). V lost 11 bases and J lost 0; bases outside the gene matches: 11. This CDR3 contains 16 residues. This CDR3 is CAVAEREARSYNEQFF. CDR3 coding DNA: TGTGCCGTCGCGGAGCGGGAGGCACGCTCCTACAATGAGCAGTTCTTC.

The genes are TRBV19 and TRBJ2-5; 7 bases match TRBD2. The CDR3 is made up of 17 amino acids. Germline CDR1 reads LNHDA; CDR2 reads SQIVND (reference sequence). The J segment lost 3 bases and the V segment lost 4 bases, leaving 14 bases of the junction unmatched. CDR3 amino acids: CASSSSSMGRAEETQYF. CDR3 nucleotides: TGTGCCAGTAGTAGTAGTTCGATGGGGAGGGCCGAAGAGACCCAGTACTTC. The complete variable domain, with remaining parts taken from reference TRBV19 and TRBJ2-5, reads DGGITQSPKYLFRKEGQNVTLSCEQNLNHDAMYWYRQDPGQGLRLIYYSQIVNDFQKGDIAEGYSVSREKKESFPLTVTSAQKNPTAFYLCASSSSSMGRAEETQYFGPGTRLLVL.

The CDR3 nucleotides read TGTGCCAGAGGGGACAGGGGGCTCTCAGGGTCCTACAATGAGCAGTTCTTC. Protein sequence: CARGDRGLSGSYNEQFF. The J gene is TRBJ2-1, the V gene TRBV27; TRBD1 aligns across 12 bases. Germline V CDR1 and CDR2: MNHEY, SMNVEV (reference sequence). The CDR3 is made up of 17 amino acids. The V gene end was trimmed by 9 bases and the J gene end by 1 base; junction bases not matched to a gene: 10.

The chain carries TRBV14 and TRBJ2-2; D remains ambiguous. Germline V gene sequence: CDR1 SGHDN, CDR2 FVKESK. Trimming took 3 bases from V and 5 from J, leaving 4 bases between them. The CDR3 spans 12 residues. The CDR3 region has the DNA TGTGCCAGCAGCCATCCGACCGGGGAGCTGTTTTTT. Protein sequence: CASSHPTGELFF.

This clone was recorded once. The V gene is TRBV30, the J gene TRBJ1-1; TRBD1 might be the D (5 bases). Trimming cost V 8 bases and J 1 base, with 20 bases left between them. Germline V gene data show CDR1 as GTSNPN and CDR2 as SVGIG (reference sequence). The CDR3 is 15 residues long. The CDR3 region is CAGRSGGERNTEAFF. The CDR3, as DNA: TGTGCCGGCAGGAGTGGGGGGGAAAGGAACACTGAAGCTTTCTTT. The full variable domain, rest sourced from reference TRBV30 and TRBJ1-1, is SQTIHQWPATLVQPVGSPLSLECTVEGTSNPNLYWYRQAAGRGLQLLFYSVGIGQISSEVPQNLSASRPQDRQFILSSKKLLLSDSGFYLCAGRSGGERNTEAFFGQGTRLTVV.

The count of this clone is one. The V gene is TRBV7-8, the J gene TRBJ2-7; 9 nucleotides align to TRBD2. With 8 bases clipped from V and 5 bases from J, the junction kept 10 bases outside the gene matches. The CDR3 spans 14 residues. CDR1 is SGHVS and CDR2 is FQNEAQ in the germline V gene. The CDR3 reads CASRTRAGGDEQYF. In DNA form, the CDR3 reads TGTGCCAGCCGGACCCGAGCGGGAGGAGACGAGCAGTACTTC.

The chain recombines TRBV6-5 with TRBJ2-3, with 8 bases fitting TRBD2. The V gene end was trimmed by 5 bases and the J gene end by 8 bases; junction bases not matched to a gene: 3. Germline V gene sequence: CDR1 MNHEY, CDR2 SVGAGI. There are 12 residues in the CDR3. CDR3 amino acids: CASSPGLGTQYF. The CDR3 nucleotides are TGTGCCAGCAGTCCGGGACTAGGTACGCAGTATTTT.

This clone was recorded once. This rearrangement joins TRBV7-8 to TRBJ2-1; 9 nucleotides agree with TRBD2. V was pared by 1 base and J by 8 bases, with 0 bases of the junction left unmatched. This CDR3 region has 13 residues. Germline V gene data show CDR1 as SGHVS and CDR2 as FQNEAQ. The CDR3 DNA reads TGTGCCAGCAGCTTAGGCGGGAGGGATGAGCAGTTCTTC. This sequence encodes CASSLGGRDEQFF.

The chain is built from TRBV29-1 and TRBJ1-2; 7 positions agree with TRBD1. J lost 4 bases, V lost 0 bases, and 5 bases had no gene match. CDR3 length: 14 amino acids. Germline V gives CDR1 SQVTM, CDR2 ANQGSEA. DNA of the CDR3: TGCAGCGTTGAAGAGACAGGGCCGGGCTATGGCTACACCTTC. Residues: CSVEETGPGYGYTF.

The gene calls are TRBV2 and TRBJ2-7; D might be TRBD2 (7 bases). V was shortened by 8 bases and J by 7 bases, with 18 bases between the two germline ends. This CDR3 has 13 amino acids. Per germline, CDR1 SNHLY and CDR2 FYNNEI. As DNA, the CDR3 is TGTGCCAGCCAACAATGGGAGGGGGGGGAGCAGTACTTC. Its translation is CASQQWEGGEQYF. The variable domain in full, with the rest retrieved from reference TRBV2 and TRBJ2-7, is EPEVTQTPSHQVTQMGQEVILRCVPISNHLYFYWYRQILGQKVEFLVSFYNNEISEKSEIFDDQFSVERPDGSNFTLKIRSTKLEDSAMYFCASQQWEGGEQYFGPGTRLTVT.

V is TRBV28 and J is TRBJ2-3, with D hard to call. The CDR3 consists of 14 residues. Trimming left V 5 bases short and J 2 bases short, with 11 bases between. Germline CDR1 and CDR2: MDHEN and SYDVKM. CDR3 in DNA: TGTGCCAGCAGTCCCTCGGGTTTCACAGATACGCAGTATTTT. Residues: CASSPSGFTDTQYF.

The CDR3 region is CASSWGQGPYNEQFF. CDR3 DNA: TGTGCCAGCAGCTGGGGACAGGGACCCTACAATGAGCAGTTCTTC. The rearrangement joins TRBV5-6 to TRBJ2-1; 9 positions match TRBD1. The trim removed 3 bases at V and 2 bases at J, leaving 3 bases unmatched. This CDR3 has 15 amino acids. In germline, CDR1 is SGHDT, CDR2 YYEEEE.

The sample holds a few counts of this clone. The chain links TRBV14 to TRBJ2-1; 8 nucleotides align to TRBD1. Looked up from germline, CDR1 is SGHDN and CDR2 is FVKESK. V lost 3 bases, J lost 6 bases, and 10 bases stayed unmatched. The CDR3 loop spans 16 amino acids. CDR3 bases: TGTGCCAGCAGCCACACTGACAGGGGCCGACTCAATGAGCAGTTCTTC. Translating it yields CASSHTDRGRLNEQFF.